The sequence of this TCR beta chain was determined in a study of cytotoxic CD8 clonotypes in ibrutinib-treated CLL. Overall study context: Response samples were obtained once patients had received a median around 12 months of treatment, range 6 to 36. Findings of the study overall: The clonality rise at ibrutinib response reflected private clonotype expansion. Sampling times (in sustained-remission versus progressing patients) were not the same. Baseline levels were approached again at progression, after clonality had risen at ibrutinib response.

This clone has only a few counts. Its antigen is unknown. The germline CDR1 and CDR2 sequences are SGHRS and YFSETQ. V shed 3 bases and J 3 bases; nucleotides not matched to a gene: 2. This CDR3 is 14 amino acids long. Sequenced by immunoSEQ multiplex PCR; TCRdb stores in-frame clones only, minus some. Of 150,000 to 250,000 clones listed, approximately 68% are singletons. J is TRBJ1-5 and V is TRBV5-1, with TRBD1 matching over 8 bases. The sequence came from a human donor with chronic lymphocytic leukemia. The sequences come from PBMCs, collected after 24 months of ibrutinib treatment. The chain's CDR3 is CASSWTGINQPQHF. The CDR3, as DNA: TGCGCCAGCAGCTGGACAGGGATCAATCAGCCCCAGCATTTT.